The clone carrying this TCR beta chain was detected ten times or more. Its specificity is not known. These data belong to a study of molecular identifiers for immune sequencing clone quantification. Study-wide background: In replicates, the authors split RNA from 20,000 or 100,000 naive CD8 cells five ways and sequenced four. Study-wide findings and caveats: Among more than 850,000 naive cells, spiked Jurkat TCR RNA from a single cell was reportedly detectable. Identical TCR molecules that share a barcode could lead to an underestimation of highly expanded clone sizes.

Germline V lookup: CDR1 DFQATT, CDR2 SNEGSKA (reference sequence). V lost 5 bases, J lost 4 bases, and 5 bases stayed unmatched. There are 13 residues in the CDR3. TCRdb recomputed calls from the PCR reads with MiXCR, one row per CDR3 protein. The sample carries some 680,000 distinct CDR3 sequences, 25% recorded once. The authors sorted naive CD8 T cells as CD8+CD4-CCR7+CD45RA+. The rearrangement joins TRBV20-1 to TRBJ2-7, with TRBD1 matching over 10 bases. Sequenced sample: naive CD8+ T cells from blood, with Jurkat cell RNA spiked in. Regarding subset: FACS-sorted CD8+CD4-CCR7+CD45RA+ naive T cells. This TCR derives from a human donor in good health. Some libraries in this study had Jurkat cell RNA spiked in. CDR3 coding DNA: TGCAGTGCTCTGGGACAGGGGAAGTACGAGCAGTACTTC. Protein sequence: CSALGQGKYEQYF.